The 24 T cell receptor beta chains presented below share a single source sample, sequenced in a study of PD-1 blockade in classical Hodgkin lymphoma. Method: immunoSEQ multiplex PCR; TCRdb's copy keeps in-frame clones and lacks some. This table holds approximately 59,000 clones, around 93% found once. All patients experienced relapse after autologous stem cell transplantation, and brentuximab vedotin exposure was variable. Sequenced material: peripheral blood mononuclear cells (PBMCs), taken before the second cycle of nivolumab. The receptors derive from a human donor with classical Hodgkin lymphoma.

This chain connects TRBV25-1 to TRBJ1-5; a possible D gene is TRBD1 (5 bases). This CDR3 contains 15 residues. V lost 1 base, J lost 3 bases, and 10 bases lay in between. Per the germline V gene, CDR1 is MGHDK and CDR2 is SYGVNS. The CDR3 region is CASSESQVFNQPQHF. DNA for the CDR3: TGTGCCAGCAGTGAATCACAGGTCTTCAATCAGCCCCAGCATTTT.

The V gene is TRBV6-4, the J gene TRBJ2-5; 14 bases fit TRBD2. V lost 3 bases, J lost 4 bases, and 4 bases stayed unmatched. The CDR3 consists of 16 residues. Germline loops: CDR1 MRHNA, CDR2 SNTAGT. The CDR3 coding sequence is TGTGCCAGCAGTGAGACTAGCGGGGGGGCGAGAGAGACCCAGTACTTC. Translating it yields CASSETSGGARETQYF.

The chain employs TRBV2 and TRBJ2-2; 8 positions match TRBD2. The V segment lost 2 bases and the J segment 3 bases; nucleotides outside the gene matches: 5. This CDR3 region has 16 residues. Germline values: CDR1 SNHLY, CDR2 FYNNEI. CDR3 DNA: TGTGCCAGCAGTGAACTAAGCGGGAGTGACACCGGGGAGCTGTTTTTT. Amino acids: CASSELSGSDTGELFF.

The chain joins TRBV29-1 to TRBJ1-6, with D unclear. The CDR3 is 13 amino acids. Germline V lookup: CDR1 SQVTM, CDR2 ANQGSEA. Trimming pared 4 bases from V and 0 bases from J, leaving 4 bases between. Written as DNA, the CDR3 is TGCAGCGTTGGTACCTCCTATAATTCACCCCTCCACTTT. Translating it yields CSVGTSYNSPLHF. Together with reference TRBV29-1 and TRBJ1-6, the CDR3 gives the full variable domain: SAVISQKPSRDICQRGTSLTIQCQVDSQVTMMFWYRQQPGQSLTLIATANQGSEATYESGFVIDKFPISRPNLTFSTLTVSNMSPEDSSIYLCSVGTSYNSPLHFGNGTRLTVT.

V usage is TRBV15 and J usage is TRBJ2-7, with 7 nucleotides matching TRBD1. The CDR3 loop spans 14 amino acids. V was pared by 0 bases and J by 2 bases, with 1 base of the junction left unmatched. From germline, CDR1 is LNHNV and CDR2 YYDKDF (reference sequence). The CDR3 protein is CATSRETGTYEQYF. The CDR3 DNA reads TGTGCCACCAGCAGAGAGACAGGGACCTACGAGCAGTACTTC.

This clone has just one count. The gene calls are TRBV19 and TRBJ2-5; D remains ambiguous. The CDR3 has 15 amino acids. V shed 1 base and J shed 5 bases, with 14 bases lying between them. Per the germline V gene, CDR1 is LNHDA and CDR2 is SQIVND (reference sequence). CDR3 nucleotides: TGTGCCAGTAGTATAGCGGCCAGGCCGGAGGAGACCCAGTACTTC. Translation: CASSIAARPEETQYF.

The CDR3 DNA reads as TGTGCCAGCAGCTCGGGGACAGGGGGCACAGATACGCAGTATTTT. Protein: CASSSGTGGTDTQYF. V is TRBV11-2 and J is TRBJ2-3; TRBD1 matches at 10 bases. This CDR3 region has 15 residues. The V gene end was trimmed by 4 bases and the J gene end by 1 base; junction bases not matched to a gene: 2. Germline values: CDR1 SGHAT, CDR2 FQNNGV.

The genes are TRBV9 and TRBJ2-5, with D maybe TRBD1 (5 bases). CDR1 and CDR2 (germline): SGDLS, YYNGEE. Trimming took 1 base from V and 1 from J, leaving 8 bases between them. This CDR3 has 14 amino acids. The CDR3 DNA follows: TGTGCCAGCAGCGTACAGGGAATCCAAGAGACCCAGTACTTC. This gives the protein CASSVQGIQETQYF. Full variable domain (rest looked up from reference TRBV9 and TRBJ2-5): DSGVTQTPKHLITATGQRVTLRCSPRSGDLSVYWYQQSLDQGLQFLIQYYNGEERAKGNILERFSAQQFPDLHSELNLSSLELGDSALYFCASSVQGIQETQYFGPGTRLLVL.

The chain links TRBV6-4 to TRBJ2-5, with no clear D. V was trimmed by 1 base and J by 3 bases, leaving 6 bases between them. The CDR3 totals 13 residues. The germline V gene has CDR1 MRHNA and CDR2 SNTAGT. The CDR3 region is CASSDYTEETQYF. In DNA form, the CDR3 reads TGTGCCAGCAGTGACTATACTGAAGAGACCCAGTACTTC.

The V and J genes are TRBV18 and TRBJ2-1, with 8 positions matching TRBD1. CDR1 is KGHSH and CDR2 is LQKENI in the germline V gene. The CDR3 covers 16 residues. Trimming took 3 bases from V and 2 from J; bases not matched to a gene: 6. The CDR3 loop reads CASSPATGATYNEQFF. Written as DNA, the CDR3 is TGTGCCAGCTCACCGGCGACAGGGGCCACCTACAATGAGCAGTTCTTC.

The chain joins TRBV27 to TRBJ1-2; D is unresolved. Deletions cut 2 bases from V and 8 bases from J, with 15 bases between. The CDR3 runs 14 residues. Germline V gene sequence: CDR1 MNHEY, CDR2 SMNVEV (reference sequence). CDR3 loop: CASSLSAAPYGYTF. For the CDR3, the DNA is TGTGCCAGCAGTTTAAGTGCAGCACCCTACGGCTACACCTTC.

CDR3 protein: CASSLPPAGGHHTQYF. CDR3 bases: TGTGCCAGCAGTTTGCCGCCTGCGGGGGGGCACCATACGCAGTATTTT. The chain carries TRBV27 and TRBJ2-3; 9 nucleotides match TRBD2. This CDR3 has 16 amino acids. Germline V gene lookup returns CDR1 MNHEY and CDR2 SMNVEV (reference sequence). The V gene end was trimmed by 3 bases and the J gene end by 7 bases; junction bases not matched to a gene: 11.

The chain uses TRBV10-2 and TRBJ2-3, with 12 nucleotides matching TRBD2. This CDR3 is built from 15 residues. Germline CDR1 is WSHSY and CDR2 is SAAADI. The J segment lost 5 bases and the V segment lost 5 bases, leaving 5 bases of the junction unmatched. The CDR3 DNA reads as TGCGCCAGCAGTCTAGCGGGGGGGCCGGGAGATACGCAGTATTTT. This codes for CASSLAGGPGDTQYF.

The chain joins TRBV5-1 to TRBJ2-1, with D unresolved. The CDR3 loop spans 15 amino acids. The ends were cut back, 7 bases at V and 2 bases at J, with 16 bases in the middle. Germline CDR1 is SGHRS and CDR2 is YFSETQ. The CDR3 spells CASRPHGLTYNEQFF. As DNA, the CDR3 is TGCGCCAGCCGTCCCCACGGCCTTACCTACAATGAGCAGTTCTTC. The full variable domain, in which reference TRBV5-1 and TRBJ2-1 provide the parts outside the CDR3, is KAGVTQTPRYLIKTRGQQVTLSCSPISGHRSVSWYQQTPGQGLQFLFEYFSETQRNKGNFPGRFSGRQFSNSRSEMNVSTLELGDSALYLCASRPHGLTYNEQFFGPGTRLTVL.

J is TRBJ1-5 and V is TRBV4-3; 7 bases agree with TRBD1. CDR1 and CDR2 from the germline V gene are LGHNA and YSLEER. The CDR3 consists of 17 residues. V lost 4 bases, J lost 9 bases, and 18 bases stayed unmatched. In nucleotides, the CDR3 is TGCGCCAGCAGCCCAGATTTCACAGGGGCCCCGTTCTGGCCCCAGCATTTT. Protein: CASSPDFTGAPFWPQHF.

The CDR3 here is CASSLESSGAYEQYF. CDR3 sequence (DNA): TGTGCCAGCAGCTTAGAATCTAGCGGTGCCTACGAGCAGTACTTC. The rearrangement joins TRBV7-9 to TRBJ2-7, with 7 bases lining up with TRBD2. V lost 1 base and J lost 2; bases outside the gene matches: 5. CDR3 length: 15 residues. The germline gives CDR1 SEHNR, CDR2 FQNEAQ (reference sequence).

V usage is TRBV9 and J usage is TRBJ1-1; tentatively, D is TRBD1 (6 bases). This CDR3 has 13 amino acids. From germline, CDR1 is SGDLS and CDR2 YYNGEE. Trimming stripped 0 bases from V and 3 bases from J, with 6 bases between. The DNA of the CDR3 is TGTGCCAGCAGCGTAGCAGGGGACACTGAAGCTTTCTTT. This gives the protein CASSVAGDTEAFF.

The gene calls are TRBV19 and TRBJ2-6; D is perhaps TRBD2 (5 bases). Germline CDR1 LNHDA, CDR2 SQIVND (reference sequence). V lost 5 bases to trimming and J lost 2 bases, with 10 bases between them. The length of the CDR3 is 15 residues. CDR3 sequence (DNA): TGTGCCAGTAGTGTATCTAGCACTGGGGCCAACGTCCTGACTTTC. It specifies CASSVSSTGANVLTF.

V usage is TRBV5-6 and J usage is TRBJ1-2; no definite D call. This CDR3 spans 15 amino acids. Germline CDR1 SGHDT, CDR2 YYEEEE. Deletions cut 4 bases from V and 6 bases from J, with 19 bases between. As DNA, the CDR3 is TGTGCCAGCAGCCATACCGGAAAGGTATACGATGGCTACACCTTC. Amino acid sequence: CASSHTGKVYDGYTF.

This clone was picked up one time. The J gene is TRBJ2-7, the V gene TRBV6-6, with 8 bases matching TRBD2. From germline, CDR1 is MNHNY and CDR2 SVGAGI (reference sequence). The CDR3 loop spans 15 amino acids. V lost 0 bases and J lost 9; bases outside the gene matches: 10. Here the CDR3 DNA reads TGTGCCAGCAGTTACTCGGCTTCGGGAGGGCCCGGGCAGTACTTC. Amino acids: CASSYSASGGPGQYF.

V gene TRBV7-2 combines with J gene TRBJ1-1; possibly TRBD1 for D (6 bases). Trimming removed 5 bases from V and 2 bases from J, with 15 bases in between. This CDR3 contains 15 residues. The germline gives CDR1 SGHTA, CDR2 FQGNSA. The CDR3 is CASSVLPGTNTEAFF. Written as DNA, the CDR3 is TGTGCCAGCAGCGTCCTTCCCGGGACAAACACTGAAGCTTTCTTT.

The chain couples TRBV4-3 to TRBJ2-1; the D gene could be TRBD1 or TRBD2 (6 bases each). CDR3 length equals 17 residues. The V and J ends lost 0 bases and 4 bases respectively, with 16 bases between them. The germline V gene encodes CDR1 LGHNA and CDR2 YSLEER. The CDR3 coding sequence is TGCGCCAGCAGCCAAGATTCTAGAGGGGGGATTTACAATGAGCAGTTCTTC. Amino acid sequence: CASSQDSRGGIYNEQFF.

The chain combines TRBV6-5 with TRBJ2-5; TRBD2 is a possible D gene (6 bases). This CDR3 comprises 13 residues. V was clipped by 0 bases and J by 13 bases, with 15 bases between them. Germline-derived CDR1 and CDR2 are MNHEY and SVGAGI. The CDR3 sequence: CASSYSFTAGPYF. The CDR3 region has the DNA TGTGCCAGCAGTTACTCGTTCACGGCGGGGCCGTACTTC.

The CDR3 sequence: CASSQGSGQGTDTQYF. In DNA form, the CDR3 reads TGTGCCAGCAGCCAAGGCTCTGGACAGGGCACAGATACGCAGTATTTT. The V gene is TRBV4-2, the J gene TRBJ2-3, with TRBD1 matching 7 bases. V gave up 1 base and J gave up 1 base; unmatched junction bases: 5. In germline, CDR1 is LGHNA, CDR2 YNFKEQ. The CDR3 has 16 residues.